This entry lists 25 T cell receptor beta chains sequenced from one sample in a study of beta chain features in type 1 diabetes. The entirety of the isolated RNA underwent reverse transcription, so expressed TCRB transcripts were sequenced. Assay: immunoSEQ multiplex PCR; the TCRdb copy retains only in-frame clones and omits some. The repertoire holds 150,000 or so clones, less than 9.5% seen once, with less than 3% in the top ten. The sample taken for sequencing was central memory CD4+ T cells from blood. These receptors originate from a woman between 18 and 29 years old in good health.

In this sample, this clone turned up a few times. This rearrangement joins TRBV9 to TRBJ2-1, with D possibly TRBD2 on 5 matching bases. CDR3 length: 20 amino acids. Germline V CDR1 and CDR2: SGDLS, YYNGEE. Trimming removed 0 bases at V and 8 bases at J, with 30 bases between. CDR3: CASSVGDGRGHITSNHEQFF. The CDR3 bases are TGTGCCAGCAGCGTAGGTGATGGGAGAGGGCATATCACAAGCAACCATGAGCAGTTCTTC.

The table lists this clone with a few counts. One end of the junction varies from germline; a read error may be responsible. The rearrangement joins TRBV19 to TRBJ2-7; no reliable D call. CDR1 and CDR2 from the germline V gene are LNHDA and SQIVND (reference sequence). The CDR3 sequence is 13 residues long. The CDR3 sequence is CATTLGGDGAKFF. Written as DNA, the CDR3 is TGTGCCACCACGTTAGGCGGCGATGGCGCGAAATTCTTC. The full variable domain, its missing parts supplied by reference TRBV19 and TRBJ2-7, is DGGITQSPKYLFRKEGQNVTLSCEQNLNHDAMYWYRQDPGQGLRLIYYSQIVNDFQKGDIAEGYSVSREKKESFPLTVTSAQKNPTAFYLCATTLGGDGAKFFGPGTRLTVT.

This rearrangement joins TRBV18 to TRBJ1-2, with TRBD1 identical over 10 bases. The CDR3 runs 14 residues. Germline assignment: CDR1 KGHSH and CDR2 LQKENI. The trim removed 0 bases at V and 6 bases at J, leaving 1 base unmatched. CDR3: CASSPPGTGDGYTF. In DNA, the CDR3 is TGTGCCAGCTCACCACCCGGGACAGGGGATGGCTACACCTTC.

This sequence joins TRBV30 and TRBJ2-3, with D maybe TRBD2 (6 bases). This CDR3 has 14 amino acids. The V end lost 2 bases, the J end lost 6 bases, and 15 bases lay between the germline ends. Germline loops: CDR1 GTSNPN, CDR2 SVGIG (reference sequence). Here the CDR3 DNA reads TGTGCCTGGAGTCCGGGGACTTCGGCGGATACGCAGTATTTT. It translates to CAWSPGTSADTQYF.

The V and J genes are TRBV5-1 and TRBJ2-7; 7 positions agree with TRBD1. The germline CDR1 and CDR2 sequences are SGHRS and YFSETQ. This CDR3 comprises 16 residues. Trimming took 3 bases from V and 3 from J; bases not matched to a gene: 12. CDR3 DNA: TGCGCCAGCAGCTGGGAACAGGGGCTACCTAACTACGAGCAGTACTTC. This codes for CASSWEQGLPNYEQYF.

The chain joins TRBV13 to TRBJ2-1; D not certain. Per the germline V gene, CDR1 is PRHDT and CDR2 is FYEKMQ (reference sequence). This CDR3 contains 11 residues. The ends were cut back, 6 bases at V and 10 bases at J, with 10 bases in the middle. The CDR3 here is CASSEAREQFF. CDR3 sequence (DNA): TGTGCCAGCAGTGAAGCCAGGGAGCAGTTCTTC. Full variable domain (outside the CDR3, taken from reference TRBV13 and TRBJ2-1): AAGVIQSPRHLIKEKRETATLKCYPIPRHDTVYWYQQGPGQDPQFLISFYEKMQSDKGSIPDRFSAQQFSDYHSELNMSSLELGDSALYFCASSEAREQFFGPGTRLTVL.

The rearrangement links TRBV19 to TRBJ1-5; D is ambiguous. V lost 5 bases to trimming and J lost 0 bases, with 2 bases between them. Per the germline V gene, CDR1 is LNHDA and CDR2 is SQIVND (reference sequence). This CDR3 has 12 residues. CDR3 residues: CASSYSNQPQHF. The CDR3 DNA sequence: TGTGCCAGTAGTTATAGCAATCAGCCCCAGCATTTT.

The rearrangement uses TRBV30 and TRBJ2-2; 7 bases agree with TRBD1. The CDR3 consists of 15 residues. The J segment lost 5 bases and the V segment lost 3 bases, leaving 9 bases of the junction unmatched. The germline CDR1 and CDR2 sequences are GTSNPN and SVGIG (reference sequence). The CDR3 nucleotides are TGTGCCTGGAGCCTCCCAGACAGGGAGACCGGGGAGCTGTTTTTT. Protein product: CAWSLPDRETGELFF.

This clone was seen only a few times. The gene calls are TRBV12-5 and TRBJ2-1; D possibly corresponds to TRBD1 (6 bases). Germline V lookup: CDR1 LGHNT, CDR2 FRNRAP. The CDR3 has 15 residues. Trimming took off 4 bases at V and 0 bases at J, with 10 bases between the two ends. This CDR3 is CASGSPDSSYNEQFF. In DNA, the CDR3 is TGTGCTAGTGGTTCGCCGGACAGCTCCTACAATGAGCAGTTCTTC.

This clone occurred a few times. The chain joins TRBV21-1 to TRBJ2-1; the table's D call, TRBD2, has no DNA check behind it. TRBV21-1 is listed as a pseudogene. The CDR3 length is 15 residues. The CDR3 here is CASSKRGGDYNEQFF. The CDR3 DNA follows: TGTGCCAGCAGCAAACGGGGGGGAGACTACAATGAGCAGTTCTTC.

J is TRBJ1-4 and V is TRBV4-1; D may be TRBD1 (6 bases). V lost 4 bases and J 0 bases, leaving 15 bases between the germline ends. The CDR3 has 17 residues. The V gene's germline CDR1 is MGHRA and CDR2 YSYEKL. Here the CDR3 DNA reads TGCGCCAGCAGCCTCGCCGGGACACTTGCAACTAATGAAAAACTGTTTTTT. Its protein is CASSLAGTLATNEKLFF.

This clone was counted between two and nine times. This rearrangement joins TRBV5-1 to TRBJ2-2; 10 bases are a match to TRBD2. The CDR3 is made up of 17 amino acids. V lost 4 bases and J lost 3; bases outside the gene matches: 9. Germline lookup yields CDR1 SGHRS and CDR2 YFSETQ. CDR3 nucleotide sequence: TGCGCCAGCAGCCCAAGTACTAGCGGGGAGGACACCGGGGAGCTGTTTTTT. Protein sequence: CASSPSTSGEDTGELFF. Full variable domain (missing parts from reference TRBV5-1 and TRBJ2-2): KAGVTQTPRYLIKTRGQQVTLSCSPISGHRSVSWYQQTPGQGLQFLFEYFSETQRNKGNFPGRFSGRQFSNSRSEMNVSTLELGDSALYLCASSPSTSGEDTGELFFGEGSRLTVL.

This clone has a handful of counts. The CDR3 DNA is TGCGCCAGCAGCCAAGATCTCGGGACAGTCAATTCACCCCTCCACTTT. This codes for CASSQDLGTVNSPLHF. This sequence joins TRBV4-1 and TRBJ1-6, with TRBD1 matching 7 bases. The CDR3 contains 16 residues. From germline, CDR1 is MGHRA and CDR2 YSYEKL. The J segment lost 7 bases and the V segment lost 0 bases, leaving 6 bases of the junction unmatched.

The chain links TRBV5-5 to TRBJ2-7; a weak D match, TRBD2 (5 bases). From germline, CDR1 is SGHKS and CDR2 YYEKEE (reference sequence). V gave up 2 bases and J gave up 5 bases, with 11 bases separating them. The CDR3 is made up of 13 amino acids. The CDR3 spells CASSFPGVDEQYF. As DNA, the CDR3 is TGTGCCAGCAGCTTTCCCGGGGTAGACGAGCAGTACTTC. Using reference TRBV5-5 and TRBJ2-7 for the parts outside the CDR3, the full variable domain is DAGVTQSPTHLIKTRGQQVTLRCSPISGHKSVSWYQQVLGQGPQFIFQYYEKEERGRGNFPDRFSARQFPNYSSELNVNALLLGDSALYLCASSFPGVDEQYFGPGTRLTVT.

The chain has TRBV5-6 and TRBJ1-1; 9 bases match TRBD1. The CDR3 is made up of 13 amino acids. The junction had 8 bases not matched to a gene; V was cut back by 4 bases and J by 10 bases. Germline V CDR1 and CDR2: SGHDT, YYEEEE. CDR3 coding DNA: TGTGCCAGCAGCATAAAACAGGGGGCGGGAGCTTTCTTT. Amino acid sequence: CASSIKQGAGAFF.

This clone was seen more than once but under ten times. The V and J genes are TRBV9 and TRBJ2-5, with 9 positions matching TRBD1. This CDR3 has 14 residues. V lost 0 bases and J lost 3; bases outside the gene matches: 0. From germline, CDR1 is SGDLS and CDR2 YYNGEE. CDR3 sequence: CASSVGTGEETQYF. CDR3 bases: TGTGCCAGCAGCGTAGGGACAGGGGAAGAGACCCAGTACTTC. The whole variable domain, filled in from reference TRBV9 and TRBJ2-5, reads DSGVTQTPKHLITATGQRVTLRCSPRSGDLSVYWYQQSLDQGLQFLIQYYNGEERAKGNILERFSAQQFPDLHSELNLSSLELGDSALYFCASSVGTGEETQYFGPGTRLLVL.

Of note for this clone: The same CDR3 is also encoded by other DNA sequences in this sample. The chain recombines TRBV9 with TRBJ1-1; D remains ambiguous. Germline values: CDR1 SGDLS, CDR2 YYNGEE. V gave up 0 bases and J gave up 1 base, with 10 bases separating them. This CDR3 is built from 15 residues. DNA for the CDR3: TGTGCCAGCAGCGTAGGTGGAGGGCGGAACACTGAAGCTTTCTTT. Its translation is CASSVGGGRNTEAFF.

This chain uses TRBV5-1 with TRBJ2-3; D might be TRBD2 (6 bases). CDR3 length: 16 amino acids. CDR1 and CDR2 from the germline V gene are SGHRS and YFSETQ. The germline V and J ends were trimmed by 0 bases and 2 bases, with 13 bases remaining between them. The CDR3 DNA reads as TGCGCCAGCAGCTTGGGTAACCGGGACTTCACAGATACGCAGTATTTT. Translation gives CASSLGNRDFTDTQYF.

The rearrangement links TRBV5-1 to TRBJ1-1, with D tentatively TRBD1 (5 bases). V shed 2 bases and J shed 4 bases, with 18 bases lying between them. Germline V gene data show CDR1 as SGHRS and CDR2 as YFSETQ. This CDR3 has 16 amino acids. In DNA form, the CDR3 reads TGCGCCAGCAGCTTAGGTTCGTCCACCGGGGGCACTGAAGCTTTCTTT. This encodes CASSLGSSTGGTEAFF.

This clone was seen only a few times. The chain is built from TRBV6-5 and TRBJ1-1, with TRBD1 matching 8 bases. V dropped 3 bases and J dropped 5; count of bases not matched to a gene: 5. The CDR3 spans 14 residues. CDR1 is MNHEY, CDR2 SVGAGI, per germline. DNA of the CDR3: TGTGCCAGCAGTTATGACAGGGGAGGGACTGAAGCTTTCTTT. Residues: CASSYDRGGTEAFF.

The gene calls are TRBV7-2 and TRBJ1-1; D is undetermined. The V gene's germline CDR1 is SGHTA and CDR2 FQGNSA. V gave up 4 bases and J gave up 5 bases, with 11 bases separating them. The CDR3 sequence is 13 residues long. The CDR3 bases are TGTGCCAGCAGCTGGCAGTTCTTGACTGAAGCTTTCTTT. This encodes CASSWQFLTEAFF.

This clone has more than one count but fewer than ten. The chain combines TRBV27 with TRBJ2-1; 10 nucleotides line up with TRBD2. Germline trimming cut 7 bases from V and 5 bases from J; bases unmatched to any gene: 5. There are 14 residues in the CDR3. CDR1 MNHEY and CDR2 SMNVEV come from the germline V gene (reference sequence). The CDR3, as DNA: TGTGCCAGCAAATTTAGCGGGGGGCACAATGAGCAGTTCTTC. Protein: CASKFSGGHNEQFF.

This clone was picked up a small number of times. The chain joins TRBV7-3 to TRBJ2-5; D is possibly TRBD2 (6 bases). This CDR3 spans 14 amino acids. The germline V gene encodes CDR1 SGHTA and CDR2 FQGTGA. The ends were cut back, 2 bases at V and 5 bases at J, with 12 bases in the middle. CDR3 DNA sequence: TGTGCCAGCAGCTTAGCCGGGGGTGGGGAGACCCAGTACTTC. Translated: CASSLAGGGETQYF.

V and J are TRBV6-5 and TRBJ2-1; 8 bases fit TRBD2. Germline-derived CDR1 and CDR2 are MNHEY and SVGAGI. V gave up 5 bases and J gave up 9 bases; unmatched junction bases: 12. This CDR3 is 15 amino acids long. CDR3 bases: TGTGCCAGCAGTCCAAGGAGCGGGGGCCGCTTTGAGCAGTTCTTC. It translates to CASSPRSGGRFEQFF.

This clone was observed at least ten times. The rearrangement uses TRBV30 and TRBJ2-1; D ambiguous. The V and J ends lost 2 bases and 4 bases respectively, with 6 bases between them. Germline V gene data show CDR1 as GTSNPN and CDR2 as SVGIG (reference sequence). The CDR3 runs to 12 residues. CDR3 amino acids: CAWSPKYNEQFF. CDR3 nucleotides: TGTGCCTGGAGTCCCAAATACAATGAGCAGTTCTTC. Filled out from reference TRBV30 and TRBJ2-1, the complete variable domain reads SQTIHQWPATLVQPVGSPLSLECTVEGTSNPNLYWYRQAAGRGLQLLFYSVGIGQISSEVPQNLSASRPQDRQFILSSKKLLLSDSGFYLCAWSPKYNEQFFGPGTRLTVL.